One sample yielded the 21 T cell receptor beta chains listed below, sequenced in a study of OX40 agonist ivuxolimab in advanced cancers. The protocol was immunoSEQ multiplex PCR, while the TCRdb copy is restricted to in-frame clones and leaves out a portion. Of some 80,000 clones listed, roughly nine tenths are singletons. The input for sequencing was CD4+ or CD8+ T cells sorted from blood, taken in a trial of the OX40 agonist ivuxolimab. All receptors derive from an adult with an advanced solid tumor such as melanoma, head and neck, liver or kidney cancer.

The chain employs TRBV28 and TRBJ1-1; 9 bases fit TRBD1. Per the germline V gene, CDR1 is MDHEN and CDR2 is SYDVKM. CDR3 length: 14 residues. Trimming at V came to 6 bases and at J to 5 bases, leaving 7 bases not matched to a gene. The DNA for the CDR3 is TGTGCCAGCAGCTTGACAGGGGGGTGGACTGAAGCTTTCTTT. Its translation is CASSLTGGWTEAFF.

The V and J genes are TRBV29-1 and TRBJ2-4; no clear D. V was clipped by 6 bases and J by 8 bases, with 11 bases between them. Germline-derived CDR1 and CDR2 are SQVTM and ANQGSEA. The CDR3 runs 11 residues. The CDR3: CSVGFQHIQYF. The CDR3 DNA reads as TGCAGCGTGGGCTTCCAACACATTCAGTACTTC.

The chain has TRBV29-1 and TRBJ1-4; D gene uncertain. The CDR3 is 11 amino acids. Germline V gene sequence: CDR1 SQVTM, CDR2 ANQGSEA. The CDR3 region is CGVGLREKLFF. The CDR3 bases are TGCGGGGTAGGGTTAAGGGAAAAACTGTTTTTT.

J is TRBJ2-5 and V is TRBV30; D may match TRBD1 or TRBD2 (5 bases each). The CDR3 runs 15 residues. Looked up from germline, CDR1 is GTSNPN and CDR2 is SVGIG (reference sequence). Trimming stripped 0 bases from V and 2 bases from J, with 13 bases between. CDR3 residues: CAWSVLGRLQETQYF. CDR3 DNA sequence: TGTGCCTGGAGTGTACTGGGACGGCTTCAAGAGACCCAGTACTTC.

The genes are TRBV5-1 and TRBJ1-5, with 12 bases that match TRBD1. The CDR3 contains 16 residues. Per germline, CDR1 SGHRS and CDR2 YFSETQ. J lost 4 bases, V lost 2 bases, and 4 bases had no gene match. The CDR3 bases are TGCGCCAGCAGCTTAGGGACAGGGGGCGCGAATCAGCCCCAGCATTTT. This codes for CASSLGTGGANQPQHF.

This chain uses TRBV5-1 with TRBJ1-2, with D uncertain. Trimming cost V 4 bases and J 0 bases, with 10 bases left between them. Germline loops: CDR1 SGHRS, CDR2 YFSETQ. This CDR3 has 14 residues. The CDR3 region has the DNA TGCGCCAGCAGCGCGACGGAGGCTAACTATGGCTACACCTTC. Amino acids: CASSATEANYGYTF.

J is TRBJ2-3 and V is TRBV5-1; TRBD1 is a possible D gene (6 bases). Trimming took off 4 bases at V and 6 bases at J, with 24 bases between the two ends. This CDR3 region has 17 residues. Germline V gene sequence: CDR1 SGHRS, CDR2 YFSETQ. The CDR3 reads CASSRTPQGPNADTQYF. Here the CDR3 DNA reads TGCGCCAGCAGCCGTACCCCACAGGGCCCGAATGCCGATACGCAGTATTTT.

The chain recombines TRBV28 with TRBJ2-7; D is possibly TRBD1 (5 bases). Trimming left V 4 bases short and J 0 bases short, with 16 bases between. CDR3 length equals 16 residues. Germline lookup yields CDR1 MDHEN and CDR2 SYDVKM. CDR3 protein: CASSWTLRSSSYEQYF. The DNA of the CDR3 is TGTGCCAGCAGTTGGACACTCCGCTCAAGCTCCTACGAGCAGTACTTC.

This clone was found a few times. J is TRBJ2-1 and V is TRBV2; D tentatively reads TRBD1 or TRBD2 (5 bases each). V was trimmed by 6 bases and J by 5 bases, leaving 11 bases between them. The germline V gene encodes CDR1 SNHLY and CDR2 FYNNEI. This CDR3 spans 13 amino acids. The chain's CDR3 is CASRRGRNNEQFF. Written as DNA, the CDR3 is TGTGCCAGCAGGAGGGGTAGGAACAATGAGCAGTTCTTC.

The rearrangement uses TRBV6-5 and TRBJ2-1, with D unresolved. The CDR3 consists of 14 residues. Germline CDR1 reads MNHEY; CDR2 reads SVGAGI. The V end was cut by 3 bases, the J end by 9 bases, with 15 bases between. The CDR3 coding sequence is TGTGCCAGCAGTTATTTTCTCGGGCGAATTGAGCAGTTCTTC. Translation: CASSYFLGRIEQFF.

The CDR3 coding sequence is TGTGCCAGCAGTCCCCGGACGGGACAGGGAAGTGAGCAGTTCTTC. Its translation: CASSPRTGQGSEQFF. This rearrangement joins TRBV6-4 to TRBJ2-1, with 9 bases fitting TRBD1. The CDR3 is 15 amino acids. CDR1 and CDR2 (germline): MRHNA, SNTAGT. The V gene end was trimmed by 5 bases and the J gene end by 9 bases; junction bases not matched to a gene: 11.

This rearrangement joins TRBV5-1 to TRBJ2-5; TRBD2 is a possible D gene (6 bases). CDR1 is SGHRS and CDR2 is YFSETQ in the germline V gene. V lost 5 bases to trimming and J lost 2 bases, with 10 bases between them. The CDR3 extends over 13 amino acids. CDR3: CASRGLVQETQYF. In nucleotides, the CDR3 is TGCGCCAGCAGGGGACTGGTGCAAGAGACCCAGTACTTC.

The genes are TRBV4-2 and TRBJ2-1; the match to TRBD2 covers 7 bases. Germline-derived CDR1 and CDR2 are LGHNA and YNFKEQ. Losses at the gene ends were 1 base for V and 6 bases for J; bases not matched to a gene: 15. This CDR3 contains 18 residues. CDR3 region: CASSQASLGGSSRNEQFF. DNA for the CDR3: TGTGCCAGCAGCCAAGCCTCCTTGGGCGGGAGTTCGCGCAATGAGCAGTTCTTC.

The chain employs TRBV29-1 and TRBJ2-4; D gene uncertain. This CDR3 is 11 amino acids long. Germline CDR1 and CDR2: SQVTM and ANQGSEA. V lost 8 bases and J 5 bases, leaving 10 bases between the germline ends. CDR3 coding DNA: TGCAGCCCCGACGGAGAAAACATTCAGTACTTC. It specifies CSPDGENIQYF.

This clone was detected only once. This chain uses TRBV4-2 with TRBJ1-5; maybe TRBD1 (5 bases). The germline V and J ends were trimmed by 5 bases and 6 bases, with 17 bases remaining between them. Germline-derived CDR1 and CDR2 are LGHNA and YNFKEQ. The CDR3 consists of 15 residues. The CDR3 DNA follows: TGTGCCAGCAGCGGAGGGGCCGGGGTGGGTCAGCCCCAGCATTTT. Translation: CASSGGAGVGQPQHF.

The chain's CDR3 is CAWSVGSGANVLTF. The CDR3 DNA reads as TGTGCCTGGAGTGTGGGTTCTGGGGCCAACGTCCTGACTTTC. The chain links TRBV30 to TRBJ2-6; the D is unclear. Germline V gene sequence: CDR1 GTSNPN, CDR2 SVGIG (reference sequence). This CDR3 comprises 14 residues. V was pared by 0 bases and J by 1 base, with 4 bases between.

The chain couples TRBV19 to TRBJ2-1; tentatively, D is TRBD2 (5 bases). From germline, CDR1 is LNHDA and CDR2 SQIVND (reference sequence). This CDR3 comprises 15 residues. V lost 3 bases to trimming and J lost 7 bases, with 16 bases between them. CDR3 in amino acids: CASSMRGWTDNEQFF. CDR3 DNA: TGTGCCAGTAGTATGCGAGGGTGGACGGATAATGAGCAGTTCTTC.

The V gene is TRBV14, the J gene TRBJ1-2, with 8 bases matching TRBD1. The CDR3 has 14 amino acids. V dropped 4 bases and J dropped 7; count of bases not matched to a gene: 8. Germline V CDR1 and CDR2: SGHDN, FVKESK. The DNA for the CDR3 is TGTGCCAGCAGCCCCGGACAGGGAATTGCTGGCTACACCTTC. Protein sequence: CASSPGQGIAGYTF.

The chain joins TRBV4-1 to TRBJ2-1, with TRBD2 identical over 8 bases. The CDR3 sequence is 19 residues long. V shed 4 bases and J 6 bases; nucleotides not matched to a gene: 20. Germline V gene lookup returns CDR1 MGHRA and CDR2 YSYEKL. Here the CDR3 DNA reads TGCGCCAGCAGCCTTCGGGGACCCGATGTGGCGGGAGGAGGCAATGAGCAGTTCTTC. It specifies CASSLRGPDVAGGGNEQFF.

The CDR3 spells CARGQDYNEQFF. In nucleotides, the CDR3 is TGTGCCAGAGGGCAGGACTACAATGAGCAGTTCTTC. This chain connects TRBV7-9 to TRBJ2-1, with D hard to call. This CDR3 is built from 12 residues. Germline V gene sequence: CDR1 SEHNR, CDR2 FQNEAQ (reference sequence). V was cut by 9 bases and J by 3 bases, with 9 bases left in between. Drawing the rest from reference TRBV7-9 and TRBJ2-1, the complete variable domain is DTGVSQNPRHKITKRGQNVTFRCDPISEHNRLYWYRQTLGQGPEFLTYFQNEAQLEKSRLLSDRFSAERPKGSFSTLEIQRTEQGDSAMYLCARGQDYNEQFFGPGTRLTVL.

The chain has TRBV28 and TRBJ2-1; the D is unclear. V shed 6 bases and J shed 4 bases, with 7 bases lying between them. Germline loops: CDR1 MDHEN, CDR2 SYDVKM. The CDR3 runs 12 residues. The CDR3 DNA is TGTGCCAGCAGCCATTCATACAATGAGCAGTTCTTC. Amino acid sequence: CASSHSYNEQFF.